This T cell receptor beta chain appears in the sequencing data of a study of shared clonotypes between healthy human individuals (dated by TCRdb to the early 2020s). Concerning the study at large: A few men and a couple of women, aged 18 to 49 years, made up the cohort. To estimate repertoire size and how much clonotype sharing occurs between individuals, the study deeply sequenced the blood TCR repertoires of roughly 5 healthy adults. Different laboratories and diverse techniques were used to prepare libraries and sequence TCR repertoires, to increase sequencing depth and limit assay-specific biases. Each donor's leukapheresis produced roughly between about 0.8 and 10 billion PBMCs. Summary of the overall study and its limitations: Sampling was restricted to blood, and TCR repertoires in tissues likely differ from the TCR repertoires found in blood. Pairwise subsampling indicated that sequencing depth was expected to affect the degree of clonotype sharing among donors. The small number of donors limited the genetic and exposure-history diversity represented.

Donors were healthy HIV-negative adults with no recently reported acute infections or vaccinations. Every donor was a Caucasian adult residing in Nashville, Tennessee, USA. For unsorted samples, tens of millions of PBMCs were counted, and genomic DNA was extracted using the QIAamp DNA Blood Mini kit. Blood was collected by leukapheresis, and PBMCs were isolated by Ficoll-Histopaque density gradient centrifugation and then cryopreserved in liquid nitrogen vapor phase. Compared with germline, V lacks 4 bases and J lacks 5 bases; bases without a gene match: 4. CDR3 length: 15 amino acids, cysteine to phenylalanine. The read is trimmed to its CDR3 DNA, 45 bases read in frame from base 1. CDR1 and CDR2 (SGHRS, YFSETQ) derive from the germline V gene. Using the deep immunoSEQ assay, TCR CDR3 regions were amplified from genomic DNA by multiplex PCR. Extracted genomic DNA from each cell subset was spread evenly across all wells of several immunoSEQ 96-well plates, with each plate serving as a replicate. For unsorted PBMC, approximately 290 ng genomic DNA, equal to 25,000 to 35,000 T cell genomes, was loaded into each replicate PCR. Genomic DNA from unsorted PBMC was sequenced over ten immunoSEQ deep assay plates. Purified libraries were quantified with a Qubit 3.0 fluorometer, sized on a Bioanalyzer 2100, and re-quantified with the KAPA Library Quantification kit. Every immunoSEQ 96-well plate was sequenced on a dedicated single-read 150-cycle Illumina NextSeq 550 flow cell. Processing in the source paper ran as follows. Because the immunoSEQ output held only junctional sequences and lacked quality scores, the filtering could not match the filtering applied to full-length reads. To assign V/J genes and CDR3, sequences were annotated using PyIR, a Python wrapper for IgBLAST v1.9, with IMGT germline references. Reads with weak V/J assignments (E-value above 1e-6), missing CDR3, stop codons, out-of-frame junctions, or ambiguous translated residues were removed. V3J clonotypes were defined as sequences sharing the same inferred V gene, J gene, and CDR3 amino acid sequence. Percentage overlap between repertoires was calculated by dividing the number of shared unique clonotypes by the size of the smaller repertoire. Repertoire richness was assessed with RTK rarefaction, the Chao1 estimator, and Recon v2.1 estimates of unobserved clonotypes. Entries here come from immuneACCESS through TCRdb and include only in-frame sequences with V and J called. Some clones fail to appear in such tables; in the studies checked, an unresolved V gene covers under half of the shortfall, and the cause of the remainder is unknown. V, J and clone size reflect that table, while D and trimming were determined from the DNA. This sample gives 400,000 to 500,000 clones in total; approximately 79% of them show up just once. The ten largest clones capture about an eighth of the sample.

Comments on this clone: The clone's antigen remains unknown. No base-level quality is on record; no much larger clone is a single base apart.

Sequenced input: PBMCs. The chain links TRBV5-1 with TRBJ1-5, and TRBD1 aligns with 12 junction nucleotides. The origin of this receptor is a woman in her 40s in good health. Some clones in this sample may be carry-over from other donors' samples. The nucleotide sequence is TGCGCCAGCAGCCCGGGACAGGGGGCGTATCAGCCCCAGCATTTT. Its amino acids are CASSPGQGAYQPQHF.